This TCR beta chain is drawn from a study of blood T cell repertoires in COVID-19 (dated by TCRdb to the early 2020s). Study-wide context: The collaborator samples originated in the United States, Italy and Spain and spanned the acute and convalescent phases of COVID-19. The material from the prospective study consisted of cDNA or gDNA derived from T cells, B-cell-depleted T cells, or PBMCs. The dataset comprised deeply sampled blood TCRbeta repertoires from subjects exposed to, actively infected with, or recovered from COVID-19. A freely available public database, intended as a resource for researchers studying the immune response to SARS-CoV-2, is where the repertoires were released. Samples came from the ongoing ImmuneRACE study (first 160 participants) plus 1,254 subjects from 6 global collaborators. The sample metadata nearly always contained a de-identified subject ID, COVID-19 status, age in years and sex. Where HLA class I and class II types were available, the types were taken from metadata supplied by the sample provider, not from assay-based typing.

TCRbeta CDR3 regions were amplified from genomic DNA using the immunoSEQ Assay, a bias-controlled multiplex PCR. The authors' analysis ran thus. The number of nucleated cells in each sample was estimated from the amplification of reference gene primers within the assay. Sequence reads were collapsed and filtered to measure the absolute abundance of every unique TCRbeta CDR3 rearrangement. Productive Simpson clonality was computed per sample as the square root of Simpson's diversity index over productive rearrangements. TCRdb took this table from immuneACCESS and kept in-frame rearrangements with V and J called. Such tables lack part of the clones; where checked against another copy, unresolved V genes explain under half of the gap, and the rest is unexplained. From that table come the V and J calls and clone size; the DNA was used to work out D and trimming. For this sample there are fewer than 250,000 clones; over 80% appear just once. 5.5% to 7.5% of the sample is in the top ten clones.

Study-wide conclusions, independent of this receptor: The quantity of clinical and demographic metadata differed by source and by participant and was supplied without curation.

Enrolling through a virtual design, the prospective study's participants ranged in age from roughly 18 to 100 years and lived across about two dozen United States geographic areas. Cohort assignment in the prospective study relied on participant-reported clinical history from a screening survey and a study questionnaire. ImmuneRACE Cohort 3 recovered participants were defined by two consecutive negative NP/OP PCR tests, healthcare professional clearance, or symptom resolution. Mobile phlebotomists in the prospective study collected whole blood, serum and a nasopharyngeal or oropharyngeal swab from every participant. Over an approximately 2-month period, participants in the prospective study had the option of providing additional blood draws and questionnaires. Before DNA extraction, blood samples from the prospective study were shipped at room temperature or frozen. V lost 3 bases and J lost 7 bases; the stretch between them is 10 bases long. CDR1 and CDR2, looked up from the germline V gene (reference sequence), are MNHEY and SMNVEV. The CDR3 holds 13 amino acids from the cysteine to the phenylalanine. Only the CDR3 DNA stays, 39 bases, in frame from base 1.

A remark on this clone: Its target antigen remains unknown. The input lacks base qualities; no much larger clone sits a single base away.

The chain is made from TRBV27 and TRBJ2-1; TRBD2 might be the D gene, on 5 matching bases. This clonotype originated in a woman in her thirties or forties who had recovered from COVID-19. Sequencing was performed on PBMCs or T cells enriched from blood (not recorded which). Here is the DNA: TGTGCCAGCAGTTTTGGACGGACTAATGAGCAGTTCTTC. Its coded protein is CASSFGRTNEQFF.